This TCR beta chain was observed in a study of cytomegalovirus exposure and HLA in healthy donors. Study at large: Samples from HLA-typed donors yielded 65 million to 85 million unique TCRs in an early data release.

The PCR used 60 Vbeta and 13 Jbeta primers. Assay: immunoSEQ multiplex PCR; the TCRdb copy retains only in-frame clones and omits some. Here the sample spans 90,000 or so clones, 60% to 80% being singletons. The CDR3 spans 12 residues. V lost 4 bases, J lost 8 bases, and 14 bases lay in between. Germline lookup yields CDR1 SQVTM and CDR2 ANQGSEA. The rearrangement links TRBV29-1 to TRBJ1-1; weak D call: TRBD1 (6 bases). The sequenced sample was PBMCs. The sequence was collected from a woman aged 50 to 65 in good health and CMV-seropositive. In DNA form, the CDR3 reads TGCAGCGTTGCGGCCGATGGGGGCGAAGCTTTCTTT. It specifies CSVAADGGEAFF.